This is a list of T cell receptor beta chains from one sample in a study of blood T cell repertoires in COVID-19. Assay: immunoSEQ multiplex PCR; the TCRdb copy retains only in-frame clones and omits some. This sample yields about 100,000 clones, of which around four fifths are seen a single time; around an eighth belongs to the top ten. The sequenced sample consisted of peripheral blood. These receptors were taken from a man over 45 with active or convalescent COVID-19. The CDR3 runs from the conserved cysteine through the conserved F or W. The order of the fields is D gene, V gene, clone size, J gene, CDR3 DNA, CDR3 protein. A D gene is named only where the DNA matches it firmly. Size tells how often a clone was seen (once, few, many) or the class of an expanded clone, and some rows leave it out.

>.|TRBV6-5|.|TRBJ1-5
TGTGCCAGCAGAACGGGAGAGGGGCCCCAGCATTTT
CASRTGEGPQHF
>.|TRBV7-3|.|TRBJ2-1
TGTGCCAGCAGCTTAGCGGTAGCCGGGGAGCAGTTCTTC
CASSLAVAGEQFF
>.|TRBV4-1|.|TRBJ2-1
TGCGCCAGCAGCAGCACAGGGAGCTCCTACAATGAGCAGTTCTTC
CASSSTGSSYNEQFF
>TRBD2|TRBV6-2/TRBV6-3|.|TRBJ2-1
TGTGCCAGCAGTTACCACGGGACTAGCGGGACCCATGAGCAGTTCTTC
CASSYHGTSGTHEQFF
>.|TRBV7-9|.|TRBJ2-2
TGTGCCAGCAGCGAAGAGGGGGTCAAGGGGGAGCTGTTTTTT
CASSEEGVKGELFF
>TRBD2|TRBV24-1|once|TRBJ2-1
TGTGCCACCAGTGCCGGACTAGCGGGAGATTACAATGAGCAGTTCTTC
CATSAGLAGDYNEQFF
>.|TRBV6-5|.|TRBJ1-1
TGTGCCAGCAGTTACGGACAGCTGAACACTGAAGCTTTCTTT
CASSYGQLNTEAFF
>.|TRBV28|.|TRBJ1-5
TGTGCCAGCAGTTCAATGGGACTTCCCGGGCATCAGCCCCAGCATTTT
CASSSMGLPGHQPQHF
>.|TRBV24-1|.|TRBJ2-1
TGTGCCACCAGTACCAGAATCAATGAGCAGTTCTTC
CATSTRINEQFF
>TRBD2|TRBV19|.|TRBJ2-3
TGTGCCAGTACCGGAGGGACTAGCACTAGCACAGATACGCAGTATTTT
CASTGGTSTSTDTQYF
>.|TRBV28|.|TRBJ1-4
TGTGCCAGCAGCCCCGGGGGTCCCTCGGGTGAAAAACTGTTTTTT
CASSPGGPSGEKLFF
>.|TRBV12-3/TRBV12-4|few|TRBJ2-3
TGTGCCAGCAGTTTATCGGTCGTGCAGTATTTT
CASSLSVVQYF
>TRBD1|TRBV6-1|few|TRBJ1-5
TGTGCCAGCAGTGAAGGGGGACAGGGCGGGCAGCCCCAGCATTTT
CASSEGGQGGQPQHF
>TRBD1|TRBV28|.|TRBJ1-1
TGTGCCAGCTTACCCGCGAGTTACTCCAGGGGGCACGCTGAAGCTTTCTTT
CASLPASYSRGHAEAFF
>TRBD2|TRBV20-1|.|TRBJ2-7
TGCAGTGCTAGTAGGACTAGCGGGAGAGGGCAGTACTTC
CSASRTSGRGQYF
>TRBD2|TRBV27|.|TRBJ2-7
TGTGCCAGCAGTTCCCGGGTAATAGCGGGAACCTCCTACGAGCAGTACTTC
CASSSRVIAGTSYEQYF
>.|TRBV6-1|.|TRBJ2-5
TGTGCCAGCAGTGAGGAGGGAGGAGAGACCCAGTACTTC
CASSEEGGETQYF
>TRBD2|TRBV30|once|TRBJ2-1
TGTGCCTGGACTAAAACTGTCCTAGCGGGAGAGGGGGAGCAGTTCTTC
CAWTKTVLAGEGEQFF
>.|TRBV10-1|.|TRBJ1-2
TGCGCCAGCAGTGAGTCCAGAAACTATGGCTACACCTTC
CASSESRNYGYTF
>.|TRBV24-1|.|TRBJ2-1
TGTGCCACCAGTGATCCTAGCGACCCCTACAATGAGCAGTTCTTC
CATSDPSDPYNEQFF
>TRBD2|TRBV9|.|TRBJ2-1
TGTGCCAGCAGCGTAGGACTAGCGGGAGGGCTCAATGAGCAGTTCTTC
CASSVGLAGGLNEQFF
>TRBD1|TRBV5-1|.|TRBJ2-5
TGCGCCAGCAGCTTAGGGACAGGGGGCGCCGAGACCCAGTACTTC
CASSLGTGGAETQYF
>TRBD1|TRBV24-1|.|TRBJ1-2
TGTGCCAAGACAGGGGGCAGGTACTATGGCTACACCTTC
CAKTGGRYYGYTF
>TRBD2|TRBV7-3|.|TRBJ2-7
TGTGCCAGCAGCCCTTCCGGGACTAGCTTAAGCGAGCAGTACTTC
CASSPSGTSLSEQYF
>.|TRBV3-1/TRBV3-2|.|TRBJ2-1
TGTGCCAGCAGCCAACGAGGTACGAATGAGCAGTTCTTC
CASSQRGTNEQFF
>.|TRBV7-9|.|TRBJ1-1
TGTGCCAGCAGCTTAGAGCTGGGGAGCACTGAAGCTTTCTTT
CASSLELGSTEAFF
>.|TRBV18|.|TRBJ2-5
TGTGCCAGCTCACCGGGGGGATTTGGGAATCAAGAGACCCAGTACTTC
CASSPGGFGNQETQYF
>.|TRBV2|.|TRBJ1-5
TGTGCCAGCAGCGACCAGGGAGGTCAGCCCCAGCATTTT
CASSDQGGQPQHF
>TRBD1|TRBV29-1|.|TRBJ2-5
TGCAGCGCCCCGCTGCGGACAGGGGCCAGGGAGACCCAGTACTTC
CSAPLRTGARETQYF
>TRBD1|TRBV10-3|.|TRBJ1-2
TGTGCCATCAGCCGCGGACAGGACTATGGCTACACCTTC
CAISRGQDYGYTF
>TRBD1|TRBV11-3|.|TRBJ2-7
TGTGCCAGCAGCTTAGACCTAGGGGGCGCACCCTCCTACGAGCAGTACTTC
CASSLDLGGAPSYEQYF
>.|TRBV6-6|.|TRBJ1-4
TGTGCCAGCAAATACAAATCAACTAATGAAAAACTGTTTTTT
CASKYKSTNEKLFF
>.|TRBV2|.|TRBJ2-2
TGTGCCAGCAGCACCCGGGGTGTGAACACCGGGGAGCTGTTTTTT
CASSTRGVNTGELFF
>.|TRBV5-1|.|TRBJ2-1
TGCGCCAGCAGCGAGGGAATTTACAATGAGCAGTTCTTC
CASSEGIYNEQFF
>TRBD2|TRBV24-1|.|TRBJ2-3
TGTGCCACCAGTGATCCCGTCGCGGGAGGAATAGATACGCAGTATTTT
CATSDPVAGGIDTQYF
>.|TRBV24-1|.|TRBJ2-1
TGTGCCACCAGTGATCCAATCCGCCAAACGGGGCAGTTCTTC
CATSDPIRQTGQFF
>TRBD2|TRBV7-3|once|TRBJ2-1
TGTGCCAGCAGCCGTTTACCCTTAGCGGGAGCAGGGAATGAGCAGTTCTTC
CASSRLPLAGAGNEQFF
>TRBD1|TRBV7-9|once|TRBJ1-3
TGTGCCAGTCAGACAGGGTCAGCAAACACCATATATTTT
CASQTGSANTIYF
>TRBD2|TRBV11-3|.|TRBJ2-2
TGTGCCAGCAGCTTCTCTAGCGGGAGTACCGGGGAGCTGTTTTTT
CASSFSSGSTGELFF
>.|TRBV24-1|few|TRBJ1-1
TGTGCCACCAGTGATCCACGCCCCCACGGGAGGCAAGCTTTCTTT
CATSDPRPHGRQAFF
>.|TRBV27|.|TRBJ1-2
TGTGCCAGCAGTTCCACAGCTAACTATGGCTACACCTTC
CASSSTANYGYTF
>.|TRBV2|.|TRBJ1-4
TGTGCCAGCCAACAGGGCTTGAATGAAAAACTGTTTTTT
CASQQGLNEKLFF
>.|TRBV20-1|.|TRBJ2-7
TGCAGTTGGGCTAGCGCCTACGAGCAGTACTTC
CSWASAYEQYF
>TRBD2|TRBV30|.|TRBJ2-3
TGTGCCTGGAGTCTAGGGCTAGCGGATACAGATACGCAGTATTTT
CAWSLGLADTDTQYF
>.|TRBV5-1|.|TRBJ2-5
TGCGCCAGCAGCTTGGCGCCCAGGGAAGAGACCCAGTACTTC
CASSLAPREETQYF